This T cell receptor beta chain derives from a study of T cell repertoires in cytomegalovirus infection. General observations from the study: In two of eight donors, the top clonotype was HLA-C-restricted CMV-specific.

Worth noting for this clonotype: Its antigen is undetermined.

Each CDR3 protein gets one entry after TCRdb re-called the reads with MiXCR. The sample consists of tens of thousands of distinct CDR3 sequences, approximately 19% of them appearing once. The source was CD8+ T cells from cultured PBMCs, collected from culture after CMV antigen stimulation. The TCR sequence derives from a human donor in good health (CMV status not recorded). Some clones in this sample may be carry-over from other donors' samples.

The CDR3 DNA reads TGCAGTGCTAGTTACCACAGCTACGAGCAGTACTTC. Translated: CSASYHSYEQYF. The rearrangement links TRBV20-1 to TRBJ2-7; the D is unclear. The CDR3 is 12 residues long. With 3 bases removed from V and 3 bases from J, the gap between germline ends came to 9 bases. Germline V gives CDR1 DFQATT, CDR2 SNEGSKA (reference sequence).